The entry below describes one T cell receptor (beta chain). CDR1 is MNHEY and CDR2 is SVGEGT in the germline V gene. The germline V and J ends were trimmed by 0 bases and 3 bases, with 15 bases remaining between them. The CDR3 is 16 residues long. This sample is drawn from a study of blood T cell repertoires in COVID-19. Study summary: From the United States, Italy and Spain came samples of acute and convalescent COVID-19. T cells, B-cell-depleted T cells, or PBMCs supplied cDNA or gDNA.

In the original analysis: Scientists estimated how many nucleated cells there were by amplifying reference gene primers. Clones were sequenced by immunoSEQ multiplex PCR, and TCRdb holds only the in-frame ones, with some missing. That table is the source of V, J and clone size, and D and trimming were worked out from the DNA. The table records approximately 180,000 clones, approximately 85% of them present only once. The sample consisted of peripheral blood. The V gene is TRBV6-2 or TRBV6-3, the J gene TRBJ2-7, with D tentatively TRBD2 (6 bases). The receptor comes from a man aged 60 to 75 with acute or convalescent COVID-19. The DNA of the CDR3 is TGTGCCAGCAGTTACTCGTCCGGGAGAGGCGGCTACGAGCAGTACTTC. Translated: CASSYSSGRGGYEQYF.